In this sample, the clone carrying this T cell receptor beta chain turned up a few times. CDR1 and CDR2 (germline): SEHNR, FQNEAQ (reference sequence). Trimming removed 5 bases from V and 2 bases from J; junction bases left unmatched: 20. This CDR3 spans 20 amino acids. RNA transcripts yielded amplified TCR beta CDR3 regions. In the first-round RT-PCR of the TCR CDR3, the HTBI primer set was used. One entry per CDR3 protein, called by TCRdb with MiXCR from the multiplex PCR reads. This sample carries 450,000 to 650,000 distinct CDR3 sequences, 17% of them seen once, and the ten largest clones take around 17%. This entry comes from a study of T cells in Graves' hyperthyroidism and ophthalmopathy.

The sequence was obtained from a woman aged 18-29 years with Graves' ophthalmopathy. Input material: blood. The chain joins TRBV7-9 to TRBJ2-5, with 10 bases lining up with TRBD2. This CDR3 is CASSVIPPEFSGGIQETQYF. Written as DNA, the CDR3 is TGTGCCAGCAGCGTAATTCCCCCGGAATTTAGCGGGGGGATACAAGAGACCCAGTACTTC.